A single sample is the source of the 24 T cell receptor beta chains below, sequenced in a study of blood T cell repertoires in COVID-19. This table comes from immunoSEQ multiplex PCR, and its TCRdb copy is limited to in-frame clones, with some not included. The repertoire holds around 200,000 clones, with about 89% as singletons. The specimen sequenced was peripheral blood. All receptors come from a man between 65 and 80 years old with acute or convalescent COVID-19.

The sample holds a few counts of this clone. This sequence joins TRBV19 and TRBJ1-5, with unresolved D. V was cut by 1 base and J by 9 bases, with 7 bases left in between. The CDR3 spans 12 residues. Per the germline V gene, CDR1 is LNHDA and CDR2 is SQIVND (reference sequence). The CDR3 nucleotides are TGTGCCAGTAGTATAGGACCTAGGCCCCAGCATTTT. Translating it yields CASSIGPRPQHF.

This chain joins TRBV5-4 and TRBJ2-1; 14 positions agree with TRBD2. The CDR3 runs 15 residues. The trim removed 3 bases at V and 7 bases at J, leaving 3 bases unmatched. Looked up from germline, CDR1 is SGHNT and CDR2 is YYREEE (reference sequence). For the CDR3, the DNA is TGTGCCAGCAGCTGGGGACTAGCGGGAGTGAATGAGCAGTTCTTC. It encodes CASSWGLAGVNEQFF.

V is TRBV9 and J is TRBJ2-1, with 9 nucleotides matching TRBD1. With 0 bases clipped from V and 7 bases from J, the junction kept 5 bases outside the gene matches. CDR1 SGDLS and CDR2 YYNGEE come from the germline V gene. This CDR3 has 15 residues. CDR3 residues: CASSVVGTGSNEQFF. In DNA, the CDR3 is TGTGCCAGCAGCGTAGTAGGGACAGGGTCAAATGAGCAGTTCTTC.

The V gene is TRBV2, the J gene TRBJ2-5; 10 bases are a match to TRBD2. This CDR3 is built from 14 residues. V shed 11 bases and J 10 bases; nucleotides not matched to a gene: 16. The V gene's germline CDR1 is SNHLY and CDR2 FYNNEI. For the CDR3, the DNA is TGTGCCGGAACCCTAGCGGGGGATAACCAAGTCCAGTACTTC. This encodes CAGTLAGDNQVQYF.

V is TRBV6-2 or TRBV6-3 and J is TRBJ2-5; no firm D call. CDR3 length: 14 amino acids. From germline, CDR1 is MNHEY and CDR2 SVGEGT. V dropped 7 bases and J dropped 1 base, with 13 bases sitting between them. The CDR3: CASTPVVSQETQYF. The CDR3 DNA is TGTGCCAGCACCCCGGTCGTGAGCCAAGAGACCCAGTACTTC.

This chain uses TRBV7-9 with TRBJ2-7; perhaps TRBD1 as D (6 bases). The CDR3 contains 15 residues. Trimming cost V 5 bases and J 3 bases, with 17 bases left between them. The germline V gene encodes CDR1 SEHNR and CDR2 FQNEAQ (reference sequence). In DNA form, the CDR3 reads TGTGCCAGCAGCCCCAGGGGTTCCCTAAGCTACGAGCAGTACTTC. This codes for CASSPRGSLSYEQYF.

The CDR3 sequence is CASSLGPWQSNEQFF. The CDR3 DNA sequence: TGTGCCAGCAGTTTAGGGCCCTGGCAGTCCAATGAGCAGTTCTTC. This chain joins TRBV27 and TRBJ2-1; D gene uncertain. From germline, CDR1 is MNHEY and CDR2 SMNVEV (reference sequence). V lost 2 bases and J 6 bases, leaving 14 bases between the germline ends. The CDR3 loop spans 15 amino acids.

V and J are TRBV30 and TRBJ2-7; 7 bases line up with TRBD2. In germline, CDR1 is GTSNPN, CDR2 SVGIG (reference sequence). The CDR3 is made up of 13 amino acids. V lost 2 bases and J lost 6; bases outside the gene matches: 7. CDR3 residues: CAWSRREFGEQYF. The CDR3 nucleotides are TGTGCCTGGAGTCGGCGGGAGTTCGGCGAGCAGTACTTC.

The J gene is TRBJ1-3, the V gene TRBV5-1; weak D call: TRBD1 (5 bases). This CDR3 comprises 15 residues. Per germline, CDR1 SGHRS and CDR2 YFSETQ. The germline V and J ends were trimmed by 6 bases and 2 bases, with 15 bases remaining between them. This CDR3 is CASTSQGLAGNTIYF. The DNA for the CDR3 is TGCGCCAGCACTTCTCAGGGACTAGCTGGAAACACCATATATTTT. Based on the CDR3 plus reference TRBV5-1 and TRBJ1-3, the full variable domain is KAGVTQTPRYLIKTRGQQVTLSCSPISGHRSVSWYQQTPGQGLQFLFEYFSETQRNKGNFPGRFSGRQFSNSRSEMNVSTLELGDSALYLCASTSQGLAGNTIYFGEGSWLTVV.

CDR3 sequence: CATSSTPLIVNTIYF. CDR3 DNA sequence: TGTGCCACCAGCTCTACTCCCTTAATTGTAAACACCATATATTTT. The chain recombines TRBV15 with TRBJ1-3; D is unclear. The germline V gene has CDR1 LNHNV and CDR2 YYDKDF (reference sequence). The CDR3 runs 15 residues. Trimming shortened V by 5 bases and J by 6 bases, and 17 bases separated the two germline ends.

V and J are TRBV5-4 and TRBJ2-1, with 7 positions matching TRBD2. This CDR3 contains 14 residues. Germline lookup yields CDR1 SGHNT and CDR2 YYREEE (reference sequence). Trimming removed 0 bases from V and 8 bases from J; junction bases left unmatched: 5. CDR3 protein: CASSLEGGPHEQFF. CDR3 DNA: TGTGCCAGCAGCTTGGAGGGAGGGCCCCATGAGCAGTTCTTC.

The J gene is TRBJ1-6, the V gene TRBV19; a possible D gene is TRBD1 (6 bases). The CDR3 totals 12 residues. Trimming shortened V by 2 bases and J by 14 bases, and 10 bases separated the two germline ends. CDR1 LNHDA and CDR2 SQIVND come from the germline V gene (reference sequence). DNA of the CDR3: TGTGCCAGTAGTATACTACAGGGCTCCCTCCACTTT. The encoded protein is CASSILQGSLHF.

The chain carries TRBV3-1 (or the pseudogene TRBV3-2) and TRBJ2-1, with TRBD1 identical over 7 bases. This CDR3 spans 18 amino acids. Trimming took 0 bases from V and 4 from J; bases not matched to a gene: 12. From germline, CDR1 is LGHDT and CDR2 YNNKEL (reference sequence). For the CDR3, the DNA is TGTGCCAGCAGCCAAGATAGAGGGGGCCAGACGATTTACAATGAGCAGTTCTTC. It is translated as CASSQDRGGQTIYNEQFF.

This clone was counted a few times. The rearrangement links TRBV27 to TRBJ1-1; D is unresolved. Germline CDR1 is MNHEY and CDR2 is SMNVEV (reference sequence). This CDR3 has 12 amino acids. V lost 3 bases and J 7 bases, leaving 9 bases between the germline ends. The CDR3 reads CASSFMEGEAFF. The CDR3 DNA follows: TGTGCCAGCAGTTTTATGGAGGGTGAAGCTTTCTTT.

This clone was counted a few times. This sequence joins TRBV5-1 and TRBJ1-1, with D possibly being TRBD1 (6 bases). Trimming cost V 5 bases and J 5 bases, with 25 bases left between them. From germline, CDR1 is SGHRS and CDR2 YFSETQ. This CDR3 is built from 17 residues. CDR3 DNA: TGCGCCAGCAGTGTGGGGAATTACAAAGAGGGGGGGACTGAAGCTTTCTTT. This translates into CASSVGNYKEGGTEAFF.

The chain joins TRBV18 to TRBJ2-7; 15 bases match TRBD2. The CDR3 is made up of 15 amino acids. Losses at the gene ends were 0 bases for V and 6 bases for J; bases not matched to a gene: 0. CDR1 and CDR2 from the germline V gene are KGHSH and LQKENI. The CDR3 loop is CASSPPGLAGGEQYF. The CDR3 nucleotides are TGTGCCAGCTCACCACCGGGACTAGCGGGAGGCGAGCAGTACTTC.

The J gene is TRBJ1-5, the V gene TRBV5-6; weak D call: TRBD1 (6 bases). The CDR3 runs to 14 residues. Trimming removed 0 bases from V and 7 bases from J, with 11 bases in between. Germline V gives CDR1 SGHDT, CDR2 YYEEEE. The CDR3 here is CASSLVGARQPQHF. The DNA of the CDR3 is TGTGCCAGCAGCTTGGTGGGGGCGCGACAGCCCCAGCATTTT.

The gene calls are TRBV3-1 (or the pseudogene TRBV3-2) and TRBJ2-1; D perhaps matches TRBD2 (6 bases). The CDR3 consists of 14 residues. Germline V gene sequence: CDR1 LGHDT, CDR2 YNNKEL (reference sequence). Trimming removed 4 bases from V and 2 bases from J, with 9 bases in between. CDR3 bases: TGTGCCAGCAGCCCGGGGGTAACCTACAATGAGCAGTTCTTC. Amino acid sequence: CASSPGVTYNEQFF.

The chain uses TRBV2 and TRBJ1-6, with 10 bases fitting TRBD1. V was clipped by 8 bases and J by 10 bases; unmatched bases: 5. Germline loops: CDR1 SNHLY, CDR2 FYNNEI. The CDR3 covers 13 residues. CDR3 in DNA: TGTGCCAGCGGGGACAGGGGAAAATCACCCCTCCACTTT. As protein: CASGDRGKSPLHF.

The chain joins TRBV21-1 to TRBJ1-1; TRBD1 was called by the table and not checked on the DNA. TRBV21-1 is a known pseudogene. The CDR3 loop spans 17 amino acids. DNA for the CDR3: TGTGTGCGAACACCGGGTCTGACAGGGCGTCGGAACACTGAAGCTTTCTTT. Protein sequence: CVRTPGLTGRRNTEAFF.

CDR3 protein: CASSPAGTEAFF. The CDR3 bases are TGTGCCAGCTCACCGGCGGGAACTGAAGCTTTCTTT. The chain employs TRBV18 and TRBJ1-1; D ambiguous. The CDR3 is 12 amino acids. The germline V gene encodes CDR1 KGHSH and CDR2 LQKENI. The ends were cut back, 3 bases at V and 5 bases at J, with 7 bases in the middle.

The chain couples TRBV27 to TRBJ2-7; 10 nucleotides match TRBD2. The CDR3 totals 14 residues. The ends lost 3 bases at V and 6 bases at J; junction bases unmatched: 5. Germline CDR1 reads MNHEY; CDR2 reads SMNVEV (reference sequence). The CDR3 nucleotides read TGTGCCAGCAGTTTTGCCGGGACTAGCGTCGAGCAGTACTTC. Translating gives CASSFAGTSVEQYF.

Here the CDR3 DNA reads TGTGCCTGGAAGGGACTAGCGGTCTATACGCAGTATTTT. It is translated as CAWKGLAVYTQYF. This chain joins TRBV30 and TRBJ2-3, with 11 bases matching TRBD2. The CDR3 has 13 amino acids. With 4 bases clipped from V and 7 bases from J, the junction kept 4 bases outside the gene matches. Germline CDR1 and CDR2: GTSNPN and SVGIG (reference sequence).

The V gene is TRBV12-3 or TRBV12-4, the J gene TRBJ2-1; possibly TRBD2 for D (5 bases). The V end was cut by 8 bases, the J end by 2 bases, with 7 bases between. The CDR3 runs to 12 residues. This chain's CDR3 is CASQRTYNEQFF. DNA for the CDR3: TGTGCCAGCCAGCGGACCTACAATGAGCAGTTCTTC.